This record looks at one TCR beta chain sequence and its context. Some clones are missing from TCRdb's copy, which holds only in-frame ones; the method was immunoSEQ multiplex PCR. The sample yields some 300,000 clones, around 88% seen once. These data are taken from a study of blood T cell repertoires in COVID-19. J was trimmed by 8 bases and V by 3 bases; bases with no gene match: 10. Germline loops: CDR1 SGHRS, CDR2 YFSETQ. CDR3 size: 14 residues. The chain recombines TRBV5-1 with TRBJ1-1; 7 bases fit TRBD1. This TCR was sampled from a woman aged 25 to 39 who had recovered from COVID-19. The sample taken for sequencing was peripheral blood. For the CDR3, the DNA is TGCGCCAGCAGCTCGGGGACAGCCGGCGGGGAAGCTTTCTTT. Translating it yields CASSSGTAGGEAFF.